The T cell receptor (beta chain) described here comes from a study of shared clonotypes between healthy human individuals. The overall study: Participating donors consisted of a couple of women and a few men aged 18 to 49.

V was trimmed by 0 bases and J by 10 bases, leaving 12 bases between them. The CDR3 extends over 13 amino acids. Germline V lookup: CDR1 MNHNS, CDR2 SASEGT. Every subset had its genomic DNA shared out evenly among several immunoSEQ plates. Clones were sequenced by immunoSEQ multiplex PCR, and TCRdb holds only the in-frame ones, with some missing. The sample has under 1,100,000 clones; around 76% are singletons. Study-level findings and limits: What limited the represented genetic and exposure-history diversity was the small number of donors. The generation probabilities recorded for non-shared clonotypes fell below those of clonotypes shared by all four donors.

To note about this clone: What it binds is unknown.

The V gene is TRBV6-1, the J gene TRBJ1-1, with a weak D call TRBD1 (5 bases). This TCR was recovered from a man between 18 and 35 years old in good health. The specimen sequenced was memory CD4+ T cells sorted from blood. Sample subset: CD45RA-negative fraction. The CDR3 sequence: CASSEAVQVRAFF. In DNA form, the CDR3 reads TGTGCCAGCAGTGAAGCCGTACAGGTGAGAGCTTTCTTT.